The present TCR beta chain was sequenced within a study of blood T cell repertoires in COVID-19. Background on the study: Donors in the United States, Italy and Spain gave samples during acute or convalescent COVID-19.

Germline assignment: CDR1 SGHKS and CDR2 YYEKEE (reference sequence). This CDR3 contains 14 residues. The ends were cut back, 4 bases at V and 0 bases at J, with 10 bases in the middle. Measured with immunoSEQ multiplex PCR; TCRdb has only the in-frame clones, and not every one. The data hold more than 90,000 clones, with 70% to 80% observed a single time. This clone was seen only once. This clonotype was sampled from a man aged 65 to 85 with acute or convalescent COVID-19. The chain uses TRBV5-5 and TRBJ1-2; D not resolved. Sequenced material: peripheral blood. The CDR3: CASSLRRANYGYTF. CDR3 DNA: TGTGCCAGCAGCCTACGACGGGCTAACTATGGCTACACCTTC.